The present T cell receptor beta chain was sequenced within a study of T cell responses to AZD1222 COVID-19 vaccine. The protocol was immunoSEQ multiplex PCR, while the TCRdb copy is restricted to in-frame clones and leaves out a portion. The sample comprises 90,000 to 110,000 clones, around 90% of which are singletons, and approximately 5.2% rests with the top ten. Overall study results and limits: After the peak T cell response, and only then, were repertoires sampled. With dominance at 160-218 and 743-854, vaccine-associated CD4 TCRs spanned spike. As reported, nearly half of all spike-specific TCRs target variant regions that are unmutated. Most donors were white British, females outnumbered males, and clonal diversity was possibly underestimated.

The CDR3 is made up of 17 amino acids. The germline gives CDR1 ENHRY, CDR2 SYGVKD. The ends lost 0 bases at V and 7 bases at J; junction bases unmatched: 11. This clone was recorded once. Its antigen is currently unknown. The origin of this receptor is an adult in good health. The specimen comprised peripheral blood, sampled on day 0 of AZD1222 vaccination. The V and J genes are TRBV10-3 and TRBJ1-1, with 10 bases fitting TRBD1. CDR3 sequence (DNA): TGTGCCATCAGTGAGTCGAGACAGGGGGCGCCGTCGGTTGAAGCTTTCTTT. It is translated as CAISESRQGAPSVEAFF.